What follows are 14 T cell receptor beta chains derived from one specimen sequenced in a study of CD8 T cells in Susac syndrome. RNA in amounts of roughly 0.5 to 1 ug was reverse transcribed with random hexamers. TCRdb reprocessed the immunoSEQ multiplex PCR reads with MiXCR, giving one entry per CDR3 protein. The profile shows fewer than 350,000 distinct CDR3 sequences, around 89% of them singletons. Sequencing was performed on CD8+ T cells from PBMCs. These receptors were obtained from a human donor with multiple sclerosis.

The rearrangement joins TRBV12-3 or TRBV12-4 to TRBJ2-1, with D possibly being TRBD1 or TRBD2 (5 bases each). Trimming stripped 5 bases from V and 8 bases from J, with 13 bases between. There are 13 residues in the CDR3. CDR3: CASSPVRGDEQFF. CDR3 DNA sequence: TGTGCCAGCAGTCCCGTGAGGGGCGATGAGCAGTTCTTC.

The V gene is TRBV23-1, the J gene TRBJ1-5; a possible D gene is TRBD1 (5 bases). TRBV23-1 is treated as an ORF (open reading frame) with a function not yet certain. The length of the CDR3 is 15 residues. Trimming pared 0 bases from V and 7 bases from J, leaving 13 bases between. As DNA, the CDR3 is TGCGCCAGCAGTCAATCGGTGTCAGGGCGCCAGCCCCAGCATTTT. Its protein is CASSQSVSGRQPQHF.

V gene TRBV5-1 combines with J gene TRBJ2-4; 11 bases are shared with TRBD1. Trimming cost V 3 bases and J 4 bases; bases outside gene matches: 12. The CDR3 contains 18 residues. CDR1 and CDR2 (germline): SGHRS, YFSETQ. Written as DNA, the CDR3 is TGCGCCAGCAGCTCCCAATGGACAGGGGGCGAAAAGAAAAACATTCAGTACTTC. Translated: CASSSQWTGGEKKNIQYF.

J is TRBJ1-1 and V is TRBV12-3 or TRBV12-4; tentatively, D is TRBD1 (5 bases). CDR3 length: 12 amino acids. Between the trimmed V and J ends, which lost 2 bases and 8 bases, there was a span of 9 bases. The CDR3 loop reads CASSLQGPEAFF. The DNA of the CDR3 is TGTGCCAGCAGTTTACAGGGTCCCGAAGCTTTCTTT.

The gene calls are TRBV27 and TRBJ2-6, with a tentative D call TRBD1 (6 bases). Trimming took 1 base from V and 0 from J, leaving 13 bases between them. The CDR3 consists of 18 residues. CDR1 is MNHEY and CDR2 is SMNVEV in the germline V gene (reference sequence). CDR3 protein: CASSLFTGHISGANVLTF. The CDR3 DNA sequence: TGTGCCAGCAGTTTATTTACGGGACACATCTCTGGGGCCAACGTCCTGACTTTC.

This chain links TRBV28 with TRBJ2-7; D gene unclear. V was pared by 6 bases and J by 1 base, with 16 bases between. Per the germline V gene, CDR1 is MDHEN and CDR2 is SYDVKM. The CDR3 totals 15 residues. CDR3 amino acids: CASRSPQDLSYEQYF. The CDR3 nucleotides are TGTGCCAGCAGAAGCCCTCAGGATTTATCCTACGAGCAGTACTTC.

The CDR3 protein is CASPYGQGGPKNIQYF. CDR3 coding DNA: TGTGCCAGCCCTTACGGACAGGGGGGACCTAAAAACATTCAGTACTTC. The chain links TRBV27 to TRBJ2-4; 10 nucleotides align to TRBD1. V gave up 8 bases and J gave up 4 bases; unmatched junction bases: 11. The CDR3 contains 16 residues. Per the germline V gene, CDR1 is MNHEY and CDR2 is SMNVEV (reference sequence).

The chain employs TRBV24-1 and TRBJ2-1; D may be TRBD1 (7 bases). Germline V gene lookup returns CDR1 KGHDR and CDR2 SFDVKD. V was shortened by 4 bases and J by 7 bases, with 19 bases between the two germline ends. This CDR3 is 16 amino acids long. The CDR3, as DNA: TGTGCCACCAGTGACTTAGGAGGGGGCGATGGGAATGAGCAGTTCTTC. Amino acid sequence: CATSDLGGGDGNEQFF.

The chain has TRBV7-9 and TRBJ2-7; D possibly corresponds to TRBD1 (5 bases). The CDR3 loop spans 17 amino acids. V was pared by 4 bases and J by 2 bases, with 21 bases between. Germline V gives CDR1 SEHNR, CDR2 FQNEAQ (reference sequence). The CDR3 nucleotides read TGTGCCAGCAGCTCAAAGGCCCCGGACACCCAGGCCTACGAGCAGTACTTC. Protein product: CASSSKAPDTQAYEQYF.

The genes are TRBV6-4 and TRBJ1-1; the D gene is possibly TRBD1 (5 bases). Germline CDR1 reads MRHNA; CDR2 reads SNTAGT. V lost 4 bases to trimming and J lost 1 base, with 10 bases between them. The CDR3 spans 14 residues. The chain's CDR3 is CASSVTTENTEAFF. The CDR3 bases are TGTGCCAGCAGTGTCACGACAGAGAACACTGAAGCTTTCTTT.

This chain connects TRBV20-1 to TRBJ2-1, with TRBD1 as a possible D gene (6 bases). CDR3 length: 14 residues. Germline assignment: CDR1 DFQATT and CDR2 SNEGSKA (reference sequence). V lost 6 bases and J 1 base, leaving 13 bases between the germline ends. The CDR3 loop is CSAKGDQSYNEQFF. The CDR3 nucleotides are TGCAGTGCGAAGGGGGACCAATCCTACAATGAGCAGTTCTTC.

The rearrangement joins TRBV28 to TRBJ2-7, with D perhaps given as TRBD1 or TRBD2 (6 bases each). The V and J ends lost 3 bases and 1 base respectively, with 13 bases between them. Looked up from germline, CDR1 is MDHEN and CDR2 is SYDVKM. The CDR3 totals 15 residues. This chain's CDR3 is CASSFAGTQSYEQYF. The CDR3 nucleotides are TGTGCCAGCAGTTTCGCGGGGACACAATCCTACGAGCAGTACTTC.

The gene calls are TRBV6-5 and TRBJ1-2; a weak D match, TRBD1 (5 bases). The CDR3 is 15 amino acids. V was clipped by 0 bases and J by 4 bases, with 12 bases between them. The germline gives CDR1 MNHEY, CDR2 SVGAGI. The CDR3 nucleotides read TGTGCCAGCAGTTACTCGAAGGGGCTTGGCTATGGCTACACCTTC. Translated, it gives CASSYSKGLGYGYTF.

The chain links TRBV27 to TRBJ2-1; unclear D gene. From germline, CDR1 is MNHEY and CDR2 SMNVEV (reference sequence). The CDR3 covers 13 residues. V was shortened by 3 bases and J by 4 bases, with 7 bases between the two germline ends. The CDR3 DNA reads as TGTGCCAGCAGTTTTGACTCTTACAATGAGCAGTTCTTC. Translation gives CASSFDSYNEQFF.